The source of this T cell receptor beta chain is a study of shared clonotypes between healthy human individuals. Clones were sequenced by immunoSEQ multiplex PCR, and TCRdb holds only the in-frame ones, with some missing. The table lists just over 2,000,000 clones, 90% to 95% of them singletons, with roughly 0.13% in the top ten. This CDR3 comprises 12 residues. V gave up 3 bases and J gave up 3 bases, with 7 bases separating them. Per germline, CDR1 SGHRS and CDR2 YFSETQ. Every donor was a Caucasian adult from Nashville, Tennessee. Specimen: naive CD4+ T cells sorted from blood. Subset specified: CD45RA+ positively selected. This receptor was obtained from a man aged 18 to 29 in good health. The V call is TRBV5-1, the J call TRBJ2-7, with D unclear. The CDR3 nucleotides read TGCGCCAGCAGCTCGTCCAACTACGAGCAGTACTTC. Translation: CASSSSNYEQYF.